This is a list of T cell receptor beta chains from one sample in a study of T cell repertoires in cytomegalovirus infection. In TCRdb, the reads were re-called with MiXCR into one record per CDR3 protein. The sample records about 110,000 distinct CDR3 sequences, 10% being singletons. Their target antigens are unknown. The sample consisted of PBMCs, sequenced either directly or after in vitro stimulation (not recorded which). The source of these receptors is a human donor in good health (CMV status not recorded). Some clones in this sample may be carry-over from other donors' samples. Each CDR3 is given with its conserved first and last residue. The order of the fields is CDR3 protein, CDR3 DNA, V gene, clone size, D gene, J gene. The D gene is left open where the match is weak. A row's size may be missing; if present it is once, few, many or a size class.

CDR3aa: CASSRWAGELFF; CDR3nt: TGTGCCAGCAGCAGGTGGGCCGGGGAGCTGTTTTTT; v_gene: TRBV7-2; abundance: .; d_gene: .; j_gene: TRBJ2-2
CDR3aa: CASSGRQGDTEAFF; CDR3nt: TGTGCCAGCAGCGGTCGGCAGGGGGATACTGAAGCTTTCTTT; v_gene: TRBV6-1; abundance: .; d_gene: TRBD1; j_gene: TRBJ1-1
CDR3aa: CASSREGGTDTQYF; CDR3nt: TGCGCCAGCAGTCGAGAGGGGGGCACAGATACGCAGTATTTT; v_gene: TRBV4-1; abundance: many; d_gene: .; j_gene: TRBJ2-3
CDR3aa: CASSPRRIMVETQYF; CDR3nt: TGTGCCAGCAGCCCCAGGAGGATAATGGTGGAGACCCAGTACTTC; v_gene: TRBV7-2; abundance: .; d_gene: .; j_gene: TRBJ2-5
CDR3aa: CASSEQGWTNEKLFF; CDR3nt: TGTGCCAGCAGCGAACAGGGTTGGACTAATGAAAAACTGTTTTTT; v_gene: TRBV7-9; abundance: few; d_gene: .; j_gene: TRBJ1-4
CDR3aa: CASSLTSGATYEQYF; CDR3nt: TGCGCCAGCAGTCTGACTAGCGGGGCTACCTACGAGCAGTACTTC; v_gene: TRBV4-1; abundance: .; d_gene: TRBD2; j_gene: TRBJ2-7
CDR3aa: CASGDLLATSTDTQYF; CDR3nt: TGTGCCAGCGGAGACTTACTAGCGACTAGCACAGATACGCAGTATTTT; v_gene: TRBV6-6; abundance: many; d_gene: TRBD2; j_gene: TRBJ2-3
CDR3aa: CASSQDKFVRYYGYTF; CDR3nt: TGCGCCAGCAGCCAAGATAAATTTGTCAGGTACTATGGCTACACCTTC; v_gene: TRBV4-3; abundance: many; d_gene: .; j_gene: TRBJ1-2
CDR3aa: CASSLAEVRYNEQFF; CDR3nt: TGTGCCAGCAGCTTAGCAGAGGTGCGGTACAATGAGCAGTTCTTC; v_gene: TRBV7-9; abundance: many; d_gene: .; j_gene: TRBJ2-1
CDR3aa: CASSLASSGRGETQYF; CDR3nt: TGCGCCAGCAGCTTGGCTTCTAGCGGGAGAGGGGAGACCCAGTACTTC; v_gene: TRBV5-1; abundance: few; d_gene: TRBD2; j_gene: TRBJ2-5
CDR3aa: CSAMGSPLTEAFF; CDR3nt: TGCAGCGCTATGGGGTCCCCATTGACTGAAGCTTTCTTT; v_gene: TRBV29-1; abundance: few; d_gene: .; j_gene: TRBJ1-1
CDR3aa: CSVQRERYNEQFF; CDR3nt: TGCAGTGTTCAGCGGGAGAGGTACAATGAGCAGTTCTTC; v_gene: TRBV20-1; abundance: few; d_gene: TRBD2; j_gene: TRBJ2-1
CDR3aa: CASSFSGRAVETQYF; CDR3nt: TGTGCCAGCAGCTTTAGCGGGAGGGCCGTGGAGACCCAGTACTTC; v_gene: TRBV7-2; abundance: many; d_gene: TRBD2; j_gene: TRBJ2-5
CDR3aa: CASSYSQIGTSGSSDTQYF; CDR3nt: TGTGCCAGCAGTTACTCCCAAATTGGGACTAGCGGGAGTAGTGATACGCAGTATTTT; v_gene: TRBV6-6; abundance: many; d_gene: TRBD2; j_gene: TRBJ2-3
CDR3aa: CAISESAYGRMNEQFF; CDR3nt: TGTGCCATCAGTGAGTCAGCTTACGGGAGAATGAATGAGCAGTTCTTC; v_gene: TRBV10-3; abundance: many; d_gene: .; j_gene: TRBJ2-1
CDR3aa: CASTPRTGGNPNEQFF; CDR3nt: TGTGCCAGCACCCCCAGGACAGGGGGGAACCCCAATGAGCAGTTCTTC; v_gene: TRBV2; abundance: many; d_gene: TRBD1; j_gene: TRBJ2-1
CDR3aa: CASSFYGSGYTF; CDR3nt: TGTGCCAGCAGCTTTTACGGTTCTGGCTACACCTTC; v_gene: TRBV7-2; abundance: many; d_gene: .; j_gene: TRBJ1-2
CDR3aa: CSARDRGLAGKETQYF; CDR3nt: TGCAGTGCTAGAGATAGGGGACTAGCGGGAAAAGAGACCCAGTACTTC; v_gene: TRBV20-1; abundance: .; d_gene: TRBD2; j_gene: TRBJ2-5
CDR3aa: CASSYSWSDEQYF; CDR3nt: TGTGCCAGCAGTTACTCGTGGAGTGACGAGCAGTACTTC; v_gene: TRBV6-6; abundance: .; d_gene: .; j_gene: TRBJ2-7
CDR3aa: CASQGMACQPQHF; CDR3nt: TGTGCCAGCCAGGGGATGGCTTGTCAGCCCCAGCATTTT; v_gene: TRBV28; abundance: .; d_gene: .; j_gene: TRBJ1-5
CDR3aa: CASLETSGNDEQFF; CDR3nt: TGTGCCAGCCTAGAGACTAGCGGGAACGATGAGCAGTTCTTC; v_gene: TRBV7-2; abundance: many; d_gene: TRBD2; j_gene: TRBJ2-1
CDR3aa: CATSSSPLAGTGELFF; CDR3nt: TGTGCCACCAGCAGCTCTCCACTAGCGGGGACCGGGGAGCTGTTTTTT; v_gene: TRBV15; abundance: few; d_gene: TRBD2; j_gene: TRBJ2-2
CDR3aa: CASSLARRGRTTPVTNQPQHF; CDR3nt: TGTGCCAGCAGCTTAGCGCGTCGGGGGAGAACCACTCCGGTTACCAATCAGCCCCAGCATTTT; v_gene: TRBV7-8; abundance: many; d_gene: .; j_gene: TRBJ1-5
CDR3aa: CASSPGQGAHTEAFF; CDR3nt: TGTGCCAGCAGCCCGGGACAGGGGGCCCACACTGAAGCTTTCTTT; v_gene: TRBV7-4; abundance: .; d_gene: TRBD1; j_gene: TRBJ1-1